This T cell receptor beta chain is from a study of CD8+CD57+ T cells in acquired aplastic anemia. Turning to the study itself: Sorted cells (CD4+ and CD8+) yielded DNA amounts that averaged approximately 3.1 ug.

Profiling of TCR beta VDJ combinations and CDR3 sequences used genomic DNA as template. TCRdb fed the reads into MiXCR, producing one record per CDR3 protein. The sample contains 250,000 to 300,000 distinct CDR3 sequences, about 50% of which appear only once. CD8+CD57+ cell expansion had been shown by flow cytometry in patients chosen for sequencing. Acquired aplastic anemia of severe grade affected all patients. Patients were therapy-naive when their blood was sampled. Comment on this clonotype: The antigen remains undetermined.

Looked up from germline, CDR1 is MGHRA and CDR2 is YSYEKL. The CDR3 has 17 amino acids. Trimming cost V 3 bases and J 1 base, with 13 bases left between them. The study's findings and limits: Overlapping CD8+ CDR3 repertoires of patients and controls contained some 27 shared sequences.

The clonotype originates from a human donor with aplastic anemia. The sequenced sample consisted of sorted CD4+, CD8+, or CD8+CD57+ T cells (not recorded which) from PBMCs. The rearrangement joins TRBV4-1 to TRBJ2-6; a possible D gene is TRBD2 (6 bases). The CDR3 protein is CASSHIGRESGANVLTF. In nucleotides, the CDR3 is TGCGCCAGCAGCCATATCGGACGGGAGTCTGGGGCCAACGTCCTGACTTTC.